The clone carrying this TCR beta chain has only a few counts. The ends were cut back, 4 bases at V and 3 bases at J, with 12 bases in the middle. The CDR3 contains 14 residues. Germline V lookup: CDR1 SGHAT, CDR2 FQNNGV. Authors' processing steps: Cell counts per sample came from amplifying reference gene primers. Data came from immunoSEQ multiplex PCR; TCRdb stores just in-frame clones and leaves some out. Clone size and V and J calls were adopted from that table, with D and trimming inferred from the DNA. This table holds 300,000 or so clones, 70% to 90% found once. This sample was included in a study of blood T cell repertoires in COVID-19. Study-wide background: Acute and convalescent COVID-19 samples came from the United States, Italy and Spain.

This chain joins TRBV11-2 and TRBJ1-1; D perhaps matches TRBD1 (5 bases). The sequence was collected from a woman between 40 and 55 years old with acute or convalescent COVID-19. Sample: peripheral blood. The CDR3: CASSSQRGDTEAFF. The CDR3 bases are TGTGCCAGCAGCTCTCAACGGGGGGACACTGAAGCTTTCTTT.